The clone carrying this T cell receptor beta chain was detected many times. What it recognizes is unknown. The CDR3 has 15 residues. In germline, CDR1 is LGHNA, CDR2 YNFKEQ. Trimming removed 0 bases at V and 7 bases at J, with 12 bases between. These data come from a study of post-analysis software for immune sequencing data. Unique molecular identifiers were built into the TCR beta cDNA libraries. From the PCR reads, TCRdb called clonotypes with MiXCR, one entry per CDR3 protein. The repertoire includes about 200,000 distinct CDR3 sequences, approximately 28% of them detected once, and about 3.4% sits in the top ten. Whole-study findings and limits: TRBV5-6, TRBV5-1 and TRBV20-1 belonged to a set of roughly 5 TRBV segments that were more frequent in patients than controls. Significantly lower normalized Chao1 diversity was found in patients with multiple sclerosis relative to controls.

The receptor comes from a girl younger than 18 with multiple sclerosis. Material: blood. The chain links TRBV4-2 to TRBJ1-4, with D uncertain. The DNA of the CDR3 is TGTGCCAGCAGCCAAGAAGGTGGAAACGGTGAAAAACTGTTTTTT. Translating it yields CASSQEGGNGEKLFF.